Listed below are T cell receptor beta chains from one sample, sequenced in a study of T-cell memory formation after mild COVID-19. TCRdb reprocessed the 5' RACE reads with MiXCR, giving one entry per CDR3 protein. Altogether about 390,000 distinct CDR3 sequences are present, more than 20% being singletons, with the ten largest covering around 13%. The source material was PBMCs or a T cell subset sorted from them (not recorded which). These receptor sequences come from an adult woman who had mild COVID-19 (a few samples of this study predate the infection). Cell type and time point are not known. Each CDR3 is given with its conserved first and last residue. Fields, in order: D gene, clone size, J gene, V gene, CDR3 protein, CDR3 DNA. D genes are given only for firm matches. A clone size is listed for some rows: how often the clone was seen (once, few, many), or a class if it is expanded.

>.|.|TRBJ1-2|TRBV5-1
CASSLFGNDYGYTF
TGCGCCAGCAGCTTGTTCGGGAACGACTATGGCTACACCTTC
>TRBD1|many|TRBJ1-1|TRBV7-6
CASGQGDMEGTEAFF
TGTGCCAGCGGCCAGGGGGACATGGAAGGAACTGAAGCTTTCTTT
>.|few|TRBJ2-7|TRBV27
CASSLAGSTSSYEQYF
TGTGCCAGCAGCTTGGCGGGAAGTACCAGCTCCTACGAGCAGTACTTC
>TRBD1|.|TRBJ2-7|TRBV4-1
CASSQAPGGGRYFEQYF
TGCGCCAGCAGCCAAGCGCCAGGGGGCGGACGATACTTCGAGCAGTACTTC
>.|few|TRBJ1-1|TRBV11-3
CASSLDGRRNTEAFF
TGTGCCAGCAGCTTAGATGGCAGGCGGAACACTGAAGCTTTCTTT
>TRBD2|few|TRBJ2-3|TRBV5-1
CASSGGTTGADTQYF
TGCGCCAGCAGCGGCGGGACTACCGGAGCAGATACGCAGTATTTT
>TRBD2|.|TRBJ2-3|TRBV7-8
CASSHKREGSVTDTQYF
TGTGCCAGCAGCCACAAGCGGGAGGGATCGGTCACAGATACGCAGTATTTT
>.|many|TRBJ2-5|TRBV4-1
CASSQDHTETQYF
TGCGCCAGCAGCCAAGATCATACGGAGACCCAGTACTTC
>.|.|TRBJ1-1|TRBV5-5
CASSLQVTEAFF
TGTGCCAGCAGCTTGCAGGTCACTGAAGCTTTCTTT
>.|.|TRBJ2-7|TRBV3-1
CASSQPGVDEQYF
TGTGCCAGCAGCCAGCCAGGGGTTGACGAGCAGTACTTC
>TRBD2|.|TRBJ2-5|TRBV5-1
CASSLVVTSGIQETQYF
TGCGCCAGCAGCTTGGTGGTCACTAGCGGCATCCAAGAGACCCAGTACTTC
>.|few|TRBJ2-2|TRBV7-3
CASSLRWGTGELFF
TGTGCCAGCAGCTTACGGTGGGGCACCGGGGAGCTGTTTTTT
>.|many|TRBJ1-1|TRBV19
CASSSGLNTEAFF
TGTGCCAGTAGTTCAGGGTTGAACACTGAAGCTTTCTTT
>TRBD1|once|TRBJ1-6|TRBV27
CASSPADRVASPLHF
TGTGCCAGCAGTCCTGCAGACAGGGTCGCTTCACCCCTCCACTTT
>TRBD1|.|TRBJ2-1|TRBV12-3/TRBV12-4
CASSLPGQGARNEQFF
TGTGCCAGCAGTCTTCCGGGACAGGGGGCAAGGAATGAGCAGTTCTTC
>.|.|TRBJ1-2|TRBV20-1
CSATGGWDGYTF
TGCAGTGCCACCGGGGGCTGGGACGGCTACACCTTC
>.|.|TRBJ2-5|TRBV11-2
CASSLYAGREETQYF
TGTGCCAGCAGCTTGTATGCCGGGAGAGAAGAGACCCAGTACTTC
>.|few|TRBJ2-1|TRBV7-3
CASSQIYNEQFF
TGTGCCAGCAGCCAAATATACAATGAGCAGTTCTTC
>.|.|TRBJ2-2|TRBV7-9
CASSPRGQNTGELFF
TGTGCCAGCAGCCCGAGAGGGCAGAACACCGGGGAGCTGTTTTTT
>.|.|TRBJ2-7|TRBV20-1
CSARDGQGYEQYF
TGCAGTGCTAGAGACGGGCAGGGCTACGAGCAGTACTTC
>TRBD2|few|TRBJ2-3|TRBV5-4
CASRGAGLTDTQYF
TGTGCCAGCCGGGGAGCGGGGCTCACAGATACGCAGTATTTT
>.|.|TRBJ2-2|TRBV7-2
CASSLGSHQGGELFF
TGTGCCAGCAGCTTAGGCTCTCACCAGGGCGGGGAGCTGTTTTTT
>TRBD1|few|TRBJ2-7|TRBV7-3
CASSRDRKYEQYF
TGTGCCAGCAGCCGGGACAGGAAGTACGAGCAGTACTTC
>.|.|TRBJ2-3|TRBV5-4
CASTKTGEGDTQYF
TGTGCCAGCACCAAGACAGGGGAGGGAGATACGCAGTATTTT
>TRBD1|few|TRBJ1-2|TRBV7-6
CASSLVGGTGTPSGYGYTF
TGTGCCAGCAGCTTAGTAGGTGGGACAGGGACCCCCTCGGGCTATGGCTACACCTTC
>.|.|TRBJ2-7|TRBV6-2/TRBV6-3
CASSLGPKQYF
TGTGCCAGCAGTCTTGGACCCAAGCAGTACTTC
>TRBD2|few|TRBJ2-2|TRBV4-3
CASSQVWGGTGELFF
TGCGCCAGCAGCCAAGTGTGGGGGGGCACCGGGGAGCTGTTTTTT
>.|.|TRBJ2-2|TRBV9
CASSVALSGKNTGELFF
TGTGCCAGCAGCGTAGCTCTCTCAGGCAAAAACACCGGGGAGCTGTTTTTT
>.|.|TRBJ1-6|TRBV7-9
CASSFAGVSSPLHF
TGTGCCAGCAGCTTTGCCGGTGTCTCTTCACCCCTCCACTTT
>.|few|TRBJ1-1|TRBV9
CASSARGNQNTEAFF
TGTGCCAGCAGCGCCAGAGGGAATCAGAACACTGAAGCTTTCTTT
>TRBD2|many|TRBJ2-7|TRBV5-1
CASSGSGTSSYEQYF
TGCGCCAGCAGCGGGTCCGGGACTAGCTCCTACGAGCAGTACTTC
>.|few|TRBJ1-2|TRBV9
CASSVQTNYGYTF
TGTGCCAGCAGCGTCCAGACTAACTATGGCTACACCTTC
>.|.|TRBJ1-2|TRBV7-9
CASSPPPSTAAIRGNGYTF
TGTGCCAGCAGCCCTCCCCCCTCGACAGCCGCTATTAGGGGAAATGGCTACACCTTC
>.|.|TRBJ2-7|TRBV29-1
CSVVWGFEQYF
TGCAGCGTTGTGTGGGGGTTCGAGCAGTACTTC
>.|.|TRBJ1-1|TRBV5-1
CASSPRDSSEAFF
TGCGCCAGCAGCCCCCGGGATTCATCTGAAGCTTTCTTT
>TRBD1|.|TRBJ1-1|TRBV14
CASSQAGTGPWVEAFF
TGTGCCAGCAGCCAAGCGGGGACAGGACCGTGGGTGGAAGCTTTCTTT
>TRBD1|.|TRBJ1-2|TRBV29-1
CSALDREANYGYTF
TGCAGCGCCCTGGACAGGGAAGCTAACTATGGCTACACCTTC
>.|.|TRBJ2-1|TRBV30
CAWSVLTPGPMGNEQFF
TGTGCCTGGAGTGTACTGACGCCGGGTCCTATGGGCAATGAGCAGTTCTTC
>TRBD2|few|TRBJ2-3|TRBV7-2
CASSSGLVGSSDTQYF
TGTGCCAGCAGCTCCGGACTAGTCGGGTCCTCAGATACGCAGTATTTT
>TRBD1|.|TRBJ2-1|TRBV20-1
CSARRDNRGPYNEQFF
TGCAGTGCTAGAAGGGATAACAGGGGCCCCTACAATGAGCAGTTCTTC
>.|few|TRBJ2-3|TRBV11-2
CASSLVPLGTGNTDTQYF
TGTGCCAGCAGCTTAGTACCCCTCGGGACGGGGAACACAGATACGCAGTATTTT
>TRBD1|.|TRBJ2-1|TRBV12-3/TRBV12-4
CASSLETGVFVNEQFF
TGTGCCAGCAGTTTGGAGACAGGGGTCTTCGTCAATGAGCAGTTCTTC
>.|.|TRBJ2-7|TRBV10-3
CAIQGGQSYEQYF
TGTGCCATCCAGGGGGGACAGTCCTACGAGCAGTACTTC
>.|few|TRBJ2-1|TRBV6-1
CASNPGRGVNNEQFF
TGTGCCAGCAACCCCGGGAGAGGAGTGAACAATGAGCAGTTCTTC
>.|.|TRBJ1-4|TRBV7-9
CASSLGQGLEKLFF
TGTGCCAGCAGCTTGGGTCAGGGATTGGAAAAACTGTTTTTT
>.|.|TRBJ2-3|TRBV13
CASSPAGVTDTQYF
TGTGCCAGCAGCCCCGCCGGGGTCACAGATACGCAGTATTTT
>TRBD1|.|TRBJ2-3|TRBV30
CAWSPPGGQYF
TGTGCCTGGAGTCCCCCAGGGGGACAGTATTTT
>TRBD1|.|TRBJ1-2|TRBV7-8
CASSDRAGYTF
TGTGCCAGCAGCGACAGGGCTGGCTACACCTTC
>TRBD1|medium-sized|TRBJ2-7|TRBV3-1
CASSQPGQGSYEQYF
TGTGCCAGCAGCCAACCGGGACAGGGGTCCTACGAGCAGTACTTC
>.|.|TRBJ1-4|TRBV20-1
CSARLPSNEKLFF
TGCAGTGCTCGCTTACCATCTAATGAAAAACTGTTTTTT